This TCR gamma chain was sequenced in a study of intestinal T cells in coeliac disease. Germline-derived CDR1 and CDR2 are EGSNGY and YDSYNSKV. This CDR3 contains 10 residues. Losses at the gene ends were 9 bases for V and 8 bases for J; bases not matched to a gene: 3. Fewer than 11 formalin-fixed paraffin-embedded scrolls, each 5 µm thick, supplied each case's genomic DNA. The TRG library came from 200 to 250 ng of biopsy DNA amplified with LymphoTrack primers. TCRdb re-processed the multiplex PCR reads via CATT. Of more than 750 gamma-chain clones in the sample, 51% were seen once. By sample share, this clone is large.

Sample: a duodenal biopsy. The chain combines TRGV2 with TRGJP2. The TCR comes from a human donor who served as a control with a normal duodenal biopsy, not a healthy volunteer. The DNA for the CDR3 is TGTGCCACCCCCGATTGGATCAAGACGTTT. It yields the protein CATPDWIKTF.